This T cell receptor beta chain is from a study of graft-versus-host responses after intestinal transplantation. Study-wide background: In this cohort, recipients had multivisceral, liver-intestinal, or isolated intestinal transplants. Study-wide points: Detected in recipient marrow were GvH clones, some of which were first observed in ileum or blood. Some patients had graft-donor T cell macrochimerism, and their allografts showed high graft-versus-host to host-versus-graft clonal ratios.

The table came from immunoSEQ multiplex PCR; TCRdb's copy has only in-frame clones and leaves some out. This table has fewer than 85,000 clones, over 75% appearing once. For this clone: Its target is unknown.

This material consisted of unstimulated CD4+ T cells sorted from spleen or lymph node cells, taken before transplant. This sequence was found in a human donor who was the organ donor for an intestinal transplant.

In nucleotides, the CDR3 is TGTGCCAGCTCTCATCAGGGCCCCTCCTATGGCTACACCTTC. Its translation is CASSHQGPSYGYTF. This chain connects TRBV6-5 to TRBJ1-2, with D possibly TRBD1 on 5 matching bases. The germline V gene has CDR1 MNHEY and CDR2 SVGAGI. V shed 8 bases and J shed 4 bases, with 17 bases lying between them. This CDR3 is built from 14 residues.